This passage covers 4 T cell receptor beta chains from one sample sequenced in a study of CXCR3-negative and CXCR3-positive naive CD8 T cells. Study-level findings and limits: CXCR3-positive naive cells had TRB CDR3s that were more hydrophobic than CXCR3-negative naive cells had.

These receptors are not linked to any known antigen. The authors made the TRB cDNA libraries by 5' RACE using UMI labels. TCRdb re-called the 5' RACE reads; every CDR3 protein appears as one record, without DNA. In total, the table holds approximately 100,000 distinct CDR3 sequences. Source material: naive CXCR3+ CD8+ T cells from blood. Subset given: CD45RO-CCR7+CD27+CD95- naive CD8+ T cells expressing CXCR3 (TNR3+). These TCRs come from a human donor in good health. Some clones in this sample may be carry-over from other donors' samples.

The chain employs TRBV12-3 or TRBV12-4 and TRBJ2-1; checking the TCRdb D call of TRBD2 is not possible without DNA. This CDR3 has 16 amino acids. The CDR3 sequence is CASSFYSGRVVHEQFF.

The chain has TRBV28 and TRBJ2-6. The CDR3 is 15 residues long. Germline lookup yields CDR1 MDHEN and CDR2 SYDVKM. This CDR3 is CASSPPRSGANVLTF.

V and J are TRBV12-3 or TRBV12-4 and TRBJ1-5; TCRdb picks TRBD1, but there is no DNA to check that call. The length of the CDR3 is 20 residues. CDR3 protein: CASSLRPPLQQGLSNQPQHF.

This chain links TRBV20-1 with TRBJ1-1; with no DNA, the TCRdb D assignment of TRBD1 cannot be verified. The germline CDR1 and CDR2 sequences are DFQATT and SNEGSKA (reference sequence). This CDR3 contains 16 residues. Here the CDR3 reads CSASEGQAIMNTEAFF.